These T cell receptor beta chains were read from a single sample in a study of HIV-infected patients and healthy controls. Each CDR3 protein gets one entry after TCRdb re-called the 5' RACE reads with MiXCR. The repertoire holds around 18,000 distinct CDR3 sequences, with roughly 15% as singletons. Sequenced sample: CD8+ T cells from blood. The receptors derive from a human donor in good health. CDR3s include the opening cysteine and the closing phenylalanine or tryptophan. D genes are given only for firm matches. Expanded clones get a size class; other rows say once, few or many, or leave the size out.

V gene	D gene	J gene	clone size	CDR3 protein	CDR3 DNA
TRBV4-3	TRBD1	TRBJ1-4	few	CASSQGQGTGAEKLFF	TGCGCCAGCAGCCAGGGACAGGGGACCGGGGCTGAAAAACTGTTTTTT
TRBV6-6	-	TRBJ1-5	many	CASKSREVYGQPQHF	TGTGCCAGCAAGTCGAGGGAGGTATACGGTCAGCCCCAGCATTTT
TRBV2	-	TRBJ2-5	-	CASLERAYQETQYF	TGTGCCAGCCTTGAGCGGGCATACCAAGAGACCCAGTACTTC
TRBV19	TRBD2	TRBJ2-5	few	CASSLAGVETQYF	TGTGCCAGTTCACTAGCGGGAGTTGAGACCCAGTACTTC
TRBV7-3	-	TRBJ1-1	many	CASSLGMNTEAFF	TGTGCCAGCAGCTTGGGTATGAACACTGAAGCTTTCTTT
TRBV4-1	TRBD2	TRBJ2-5	-	CASSQYDTSGEAETQYF	TGCGCCAGCAGCCAGTACGATACTAGCGGGGAAGCGGAGACCCAGTACTTC
TRBV4-3	-	TRBJ2-3	many	CASSQVSSGSTDTQYF	TGCGCCAGCAGCCAAGTGTCCAGCGGAAGCACAGATACGCAGTATTTT
TRBV6-5	TRBD1	TRBJ2-1	many	CASTRGQGAHNEQFF	TGTGCCAGCACCCGAGGACAGGGGGCCCACAATGAGCAGTTCTTC
TRBV4-3	-	TRBJ1-2	many	CASSQGLLEQDRPYGYTF	TGCGCCAGCAGCCAAGGTTTACTGGAGCAGGACAGACCTTATGGCTACACCTTC
TRBV4-3	-	TRBJ2-3	hyperexpanded	CASSQEWVEGGGADTQYF	TGCGCCAGCAGCCAAGAGTGGGTAGAGGGCGGCGGGGCAGATACGCAGTATTTT
TRBV6-6	TRBD2	TRBJ2-3	-	CASSPGTTPTNTQYF	TGTGCCAGCAGTCCCGGGACTACCCCCACAAATACGCAGTATTTT
TRBV7-9	TRBD1	TRBJ1-1	many	CASSLGTGGRTEAFF	TGTGCCAGCAGCTTAGGGACAGGGGGCCGCACTGAAGCTTTCTTT
TRBV2	TRBD1	TRBJ2-7	medium-sized	CASETGASYEQYF	TGTGCCAGCGAGACAGGGGCGTCCTACGAGCAGTACTTC
TRBV6-2/TRBV6-3	-	TRBJ2-2	-	CATRPGVEEPGELFF	TGTGCCACCCGGCCGGGGGTAGAGGAACCCGGGGAGCTGTTTTTT
TRBV4-3	-	TRBJ2-1	-	CASSQDITPGLKFF	TGCGCCAGCAGCCAAGATATAACCCCGGGCCTGAAGTTCTTC
TRBV16	-	TRBJ1-1	many	CASSQSLTEAFF	TGTGCCAGCAGCCAATCCCTCACTGAAGCTTTCTTT
TRBV29-1	TRBD1	TRBJ2-7	many	CSARTGGYEQYF	TGCAGCGCCCGGACAGGGGGGTACGAGCAGTACTTC
TRBV30	TRBD1	TRBJ2-7	many	CAWSTGGFDEQYF	TGTGCCTGGAGTACAGGGGGCTTCGACGAGCAGTACTTC
TRBV21-1	-	TRBJ2-4	many	CASRTGTATVPKNIQYF	TGTGCCAGCAGAACCGGGACAGCGACTGTACCCAAAAACATTCAGTACTTC
TRBV4-2	TRBD2	TRBJ2-7	many	CASSQESSSGSGYGQYF	TGTGCCAGCAGCCAAGAATCAAGTAGCGGGAGCGGATACGGGCAGTACTTC
TRBV7-9	-	TRBJ2-3	-	CASNARGTDTQYF	TGTGCCAGCAACGCCAGGGGCACAGATACGCAGTATTTT
TRBV12-3/TRBV12-4	TRBD2	TRBJ2-1	few	CASSQRGGRTEQFF	TGTGCCAGCAGTCAGCGGGGGGGCCGGACTGAGCAGTTCTTC
TRBV18	TRBD1	TRBJ2-1	few	CASSPSSGTGYNEQFF	TGTGCCAGCTCACCATCCTCCGGGACAGGCTACAATGAGCAGTTCTTC
TRBV6-6	-	TRBJ2-5	few	CASSYLGGGEETQYF	TGTGCCAGCAGTTATTTGGGGGGGGGCGAAGAGACCCAGTACTTC
TRBV27	-	TRBJ2-3	-	CASGGRGTDTQYF	TGTGCCAGCGGCGGAAGGGGCACAGATACGCAGTATTTT
TRBV29-1	-	TRBJ1-5	many	CSVEGAGDGQPQHF	TGCAGCGTTGAAGGAGCAGGGGACGGTCAGCCCCAGCATTTT
TRBV29-1	-	TRBJ2-1	few	CSVSGDSSYNEQFF	TGCAGCGTTTCGGGGGACTCGTCCTACAATGAGCAGTTCTTC
TRBV11-2	-	TRBJ2-1	-	CASSLTPDYNSYNEQFF	TGTGCCAGCAGCTTAACCCCAGACTATAATAGTTACAATGAGCAGTTCTTC
TRBV2	-	TRBJ1-1	few	CAIEGLLNTEAFF	TGTGCCATCGAGGGACTTTTGAACACTGAAGCTTTCTTT
TRBV29-1	TRBD2	TRBJ2-2	many	CSVAPSGVNTGELFF	TGCAGCGTTGCCCCTAGCGGAGTGAACACCGGGGAGCTGTTTTTT
TRBV24-1	TRBD2	TRBJ2-3	many	CATSDFAGGPGDTQYF	TGTGCCACCAGTGATTTTGCGGGAGGGCCCGGAGATACGCAGTATTTT
TRBV7-2	-	TRBJ2-7	few	CASSLVFYEQYF	TGTGCCAGCAGCTTAGTGTTCTACGAGCAGTACTTC
TRBV5-1	TRBD1	TRBJ1-6	-	CASSWTGGSSPLHF	TGCGCCAGCAGTTGGACAGGGGGTAGTTCACCCCTCCACTTT
TRBV15	-	TRBJ2-1	few	CATSRARNANEQFF	TGTGCCACCAGCAGAGCCCGGAATGCCAATGAGCAGTTCTTC
TRBV11-1	-	TRBJ2-1	many	CASSLVGSPYNEQFF	TGTGCCAGCAGCTTAGTTGGGAGTCCCTACAATGAGCAGTTCTTC
TRBV28	-	TRBJ1-4	many	CASSFNSPNEKLFF	TGTGCCAGCAGTTTCAATTCCCCTAATGAAAAACTGTTTTTT
TRBV6-2/TRBV6-3	-	TRBJ2-6	-	CASSYISGANVLTF	TGTGCCAGCAGTTACATCTCTGGGGCCAACGTCCTGACTTTC
TRBV30	-	TRBJ2-3	many	CAWRLAGITDTQYF	TGTGCCTGGAGGTTGGCGGGTATCACAGATACGCAGTATTTT
TRBV7-9	-	TRBJ2-3	-	CASSLGEDTQYF	TGTGCCAGCAGTTTGGGGGAGGATACGCAGTATTTT
TRBV27	TRBD2	TRBJ2-7	many	CASSLGLADTYEQYF	TGTGCCAGCAGTCTGGGACTAGCGGACACCTACGAGCAGTACTTC
TRBV20-1	-	TRBJ1-1	many	CSARPLDWTEAFF	TGCAGTGCTAGGCCCTTAGATTGGACTGAAGCTTTCTTT
TRBV5-6	-	TRBJ1-5	many	CASSRWQGGGNQPQHF	TGTGCCAGCAGCCGGTGGCAGGGAGGTGGCAATCAGCCCCAGCATTTT
TRBV10-3	-	TRBJ2-1	-	CAISGGGPYEQFF	TGTGCCATCAGTGGCGGGGGCCCATATGAGCAGTTCTTC
TRBV12-3/TRBV12-4	TRBD1	TRBJ2-2	once	CASTIRDSNTGELFF	TGTGCCAGCACAATCAGGGACAGCAACACCGGGGAGCTGTTTTTT
TRBV3-1	TRBD2	TRBJ2-1	few	CASSQPGGLAGGYNEQFF	TGTGCCAGCAGCCAACCAGGGGGACTAGCGGGAGGATACAATGAGCAGTTCTTC
TRBV15	TRBD1	TRBJ1-2	-	CATSSRQGAYYGYTF	TGTGCCACCAGCTCCCGACAGGGAGCCTACTATGGCTACACCTTC
TRBV15	-	TRBJ2-2	many	CATGGRDRTGELFF	TGTGCCACTGGGGGGCGGGATCGGACCGGGGAGCTGTTTTTT
TRBV29-1	-	TRBJ2-3	many	CSAEGGKGPTDTQYF	TGCAGCGCTGAGGGAGGCAAGGGGCCCACAGATACGCAGTATTTT
TRBV7-2	-	TRBJ2-5	many	CASSLGEETQYF	TGTGCCAGCAGCTTAGGTGAAGAGACCCAGTACTTC
TRBV5-6	-	TRBJ1-5	many	CASSPTRAEPQHF	TGTGCCAGCAGTCCAACCCGTGCGGAGCCCCAGCATTTT
TRBV2	-	TRBJ2-3	many	CASSERPTTTFTDTQYF	TGTGCCAGCAGTGAAAGGCCTACCACCACCTTCACAGATACGCAGTATTTT
TRBV7-9	-	TRBJ1-1	many	CASSLDLLNTEAFF	TGTGCCAGCAGCTTGGACCTTTTGAACACTGAAGCTTTCTTT
TRBV7-2	TRBD2	TRBJ2-1	-	CASSLLAGGPNEQFF	TGTGCCAGCAGCCTTCTAGCGGGGGGCCCCAATGAGCAGTTCTTC
TRBV28	-	TRBJ2-1	-	CASSATTRGHSSSYNEQFF	TGTGCCAGCAGTGCAACGACTAGGGGTCATTCAAGCTCCTACAATGAGCAGTTCTTC
TRBV12-3/TRBV12-4	TRBD2	TRBJ2-1	-	CASSLVAGPSGEQFF	TGTGCCAGCAGTTTAGTAGCGGGACCATCCGGGGAGCAGTTCTTC
TRBV28	-	TRBJ2-6	-	CASSLLSYSGANVLTF	TGTGCCAGCAGTTTATTGAGCTATTCCGGGGCCAACGTCCTGACTTTC
TRBV29-1	-	TRBJ1-2	-	CSVDYWGENHGYTF	TGCAGCGTTGACTATTGGGGGGAAAATCATGGCTACACCTTC